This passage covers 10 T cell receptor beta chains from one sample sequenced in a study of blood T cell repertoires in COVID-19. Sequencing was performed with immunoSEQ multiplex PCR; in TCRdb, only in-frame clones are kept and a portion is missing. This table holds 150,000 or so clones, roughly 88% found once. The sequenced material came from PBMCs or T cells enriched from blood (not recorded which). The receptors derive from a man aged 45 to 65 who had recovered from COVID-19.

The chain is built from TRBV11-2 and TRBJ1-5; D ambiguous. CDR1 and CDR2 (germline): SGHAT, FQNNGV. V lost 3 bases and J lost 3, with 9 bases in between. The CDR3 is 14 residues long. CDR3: CASSLSIPNQPQHF. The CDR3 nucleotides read TGTGCCAGCAGCTTGTCCATTCCCAATCAGCCCCAGCATTTT.

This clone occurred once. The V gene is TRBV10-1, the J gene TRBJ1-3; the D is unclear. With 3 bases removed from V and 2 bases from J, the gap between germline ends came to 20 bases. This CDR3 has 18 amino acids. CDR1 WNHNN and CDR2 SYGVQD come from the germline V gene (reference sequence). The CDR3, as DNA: TGCGCCAGCAGTGAAGCCGGTGGAGGTGGCGGGGCTGGAAACACCATATATTTT. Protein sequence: CASSEAGGGGGAGNTIYF.

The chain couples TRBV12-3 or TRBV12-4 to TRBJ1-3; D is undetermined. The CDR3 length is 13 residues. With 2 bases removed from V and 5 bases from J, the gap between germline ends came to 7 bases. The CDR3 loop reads CASSLMGRNTIYF. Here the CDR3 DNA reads TGTGCCAGCAGTTTAATGGGCAGAAACACCATATATTTT.

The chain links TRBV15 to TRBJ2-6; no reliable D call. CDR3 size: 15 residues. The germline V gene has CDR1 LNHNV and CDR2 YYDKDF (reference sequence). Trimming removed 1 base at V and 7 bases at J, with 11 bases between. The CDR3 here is CATSRGQVGANVLTF. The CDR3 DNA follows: TGTGCCACCAGCAGAGGGCAGGTCGGTGCCAACGTCCTGACTTTC.

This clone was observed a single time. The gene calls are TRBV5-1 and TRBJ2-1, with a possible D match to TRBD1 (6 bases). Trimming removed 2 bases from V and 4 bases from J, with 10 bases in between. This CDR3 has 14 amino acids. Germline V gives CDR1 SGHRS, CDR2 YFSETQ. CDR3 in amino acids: CASSFAQGYNEQFF. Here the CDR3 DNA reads TGCGCCAGCAGCTTCGCGCAGGGGTACAATGAGCAGTTCTTC.

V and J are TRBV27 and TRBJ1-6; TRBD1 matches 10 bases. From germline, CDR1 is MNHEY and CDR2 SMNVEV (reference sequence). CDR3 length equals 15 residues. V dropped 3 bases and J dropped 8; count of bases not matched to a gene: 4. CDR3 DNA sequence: TGTGCCAGCAGTTTCGGACAGGGGGGGCATTCACCCCTCCACTTT. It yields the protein CASSFGQGGHSPLHF.

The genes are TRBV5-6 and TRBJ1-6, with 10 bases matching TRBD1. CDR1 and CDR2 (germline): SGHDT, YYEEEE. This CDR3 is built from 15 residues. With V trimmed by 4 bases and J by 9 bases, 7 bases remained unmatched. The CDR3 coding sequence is TGTGCCAGCAGCGACCGGGACAGGGGTATTTCACCCCTCCACTTT. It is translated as CASSDRDRGISPLHF.

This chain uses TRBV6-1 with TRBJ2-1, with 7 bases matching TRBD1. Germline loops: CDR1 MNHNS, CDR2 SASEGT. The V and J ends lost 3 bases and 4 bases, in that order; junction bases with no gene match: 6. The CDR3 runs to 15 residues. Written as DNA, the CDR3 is TGTGCCAGCAGTGAGTCCGGGACAGCATACAATGAGCAGTTCTTC. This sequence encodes CASSESGTAYNEQFF.

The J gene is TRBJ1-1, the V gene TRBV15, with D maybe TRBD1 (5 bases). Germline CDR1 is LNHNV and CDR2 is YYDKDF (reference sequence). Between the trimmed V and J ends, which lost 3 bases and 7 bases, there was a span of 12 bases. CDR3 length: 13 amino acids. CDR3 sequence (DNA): TGTGCCACCAGCAGGGGGGAGGGTTTTGAAGCTTTCTTT. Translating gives CATSRGEGFEAFF. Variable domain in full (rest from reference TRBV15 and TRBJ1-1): DAMVIQNPRYQVTQFGKPVTLSCSQTLNHNVMYWYQQKSSQAPKLLFHYYDKDFNNEADTPDNFQSRRPNTSFCFLDIRSPGLGDTAMYLCATSRGEGFEAFFGQGTRLTVV.

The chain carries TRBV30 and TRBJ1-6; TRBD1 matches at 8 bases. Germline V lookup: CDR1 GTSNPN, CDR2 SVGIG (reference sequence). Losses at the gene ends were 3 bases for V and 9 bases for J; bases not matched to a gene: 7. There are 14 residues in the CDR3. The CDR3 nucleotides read TGTGCCTGGAGGGGACAGGCGGATCGTTCACCCCTCCACTTT. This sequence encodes CAWRGQADRSPLHF.